This is a list of T cell receptor beta chains from one sample in a study of T cells in tuberculosis. Profiled with immunoSEQ multiplex PCR; TCRdb holds only in-frame clones, not every one. The profile shows some 31,000 clones, about 82% of them singletons. Here the sequenced sample was PBMCs, taken at tuberculosis diagnosis. These receptors were taken from an adult with tuberculosis. CDR3s include the opening cysteine and the closing phenylalanine or tryptophan. The order of the fields is clone size, V gene, D gene, J gene, CDR3 DNA, CDR3 protein. A D gene is named only where the DNA matches it firmly. Size tells how often a clone was seen (once, few, many) or the class of an expanded clone, and some rows leave it out.

>-|TRBV6-1|-|TRBJ2-7
TGTGCCAGCACCGAGGTGACAGGCCCCTACGAGCAGTACTTC
CASTEVTGPYEQYF
>-|TRBV19|TRBD1|TRBJ1-4
TGTGCCAGTAGTCCTTTGGGGACAGGGGATGAAAAACTGTTTTTT
CASSPLGTGDEKLFF
>-|TRBV28|TRBD1|TRBJ1-1
TGTGCCAGCAGGTCCGGGACAGGGAACACTGAAGCTTTCTTT
CASRSGTGNTEAFF
>-|TRBV9|-|TRBJ2-7
TGTGCCAGCAGTCCGGGCGGGGATTCCTACGAGCAGTACTTC
CASSPGGDSYEQYF
>-|TRBV9|TRBD1|TRBJ2-6
TGTGCCAGCAGCACTCGGGACAGGGACAACTCTGGGGCCAACGTCCTGACTTTC
CASSTRDRDNSGANVLTF
>-|TRBV30|TRBD2|TRBJ2-1
TGTGCCTGGACCAAATCTAGCGGGGGGGCCTATGAGCAGTTCTTC
CAWTKSSGGAYEQFF
>-|TRBV6-1|TRBD2|TRBJ2-1
TGTGCCAGCAACATTAACGGGGGGGAGCAGTTCTTC
CASNINGGEQFF
>-|TRBV28|-|TRBJ2-7
TGTGCCAGCAGTTTACCAGGGTTATCCTACGAGCAGTACTTC
CASSLPGLSYEQYF
>once|TRBV4-1|TRBD1|TRBJ2-7
TGCGCCAGCAGCCCCAGACAGGGTGGGGAGCAGTACTTC
CASSPRQGGEQYF
>-|TRBV30|-|TRBJ1-4
TGTGCCTGGAGTGAAGGGCTAGGGAGCGAAAAACTGTTTTTT
CAWSEGLGSEKLFF
>few|TRBV14|-|TRBJ2-7
TGTGCCAGCAGCCAAGTCAGGGGCGAGCAGTACTTC
CASSQVRGEQYF
>-|TRBV6-1|-|TRBJ2-7
TGTGCTGCGGGCGAGTACGAGCAGTACTTC
CAAGEYEQYF
>-|TRBV5-4|TRBD2|TRBJ2-3
TGTGCCAGCAGCTTGAGGGTAGCGGGGGATACGCAGTATTTT
CASSLRVAGDTQYF
>-|TRBV5-1|-|TRBJ2-1
TGCGCCAGCAGTCAAACGTCTAGTGGCTCCTACAATGAGCAGTTCTTC
CASSQTSSGSYNEQFF
>-|TRBV6-6|-|TRBJ1-2
TGTGCCAGCAGCCCCACAGGGTTATCTAACTATGGCTACACCTTC
CASSPTGLSNYGYTF
>-|TRBV30|-|TRBJ1-4
TGTGCCTGGAGGACTGGGACTGCCGAGTTTTTT
CAWRTGTAEFF
>-|TRBV9|-|TRBJ2-7
TGTGCCAGCAGCCTCGTTCGTCCGGTTCTTTACGAGCAGTACTTC
CASSLVRPVLYEQYF
>once|TRBV5-5|TRBD1|TRBJ1-2
TGTGCCAGCAGGGGGACAGGGGACGGCTACACCTTC
CASRGTGDGYTF
>-|TRBV5-5|TRBD1|TRBJ2-5
TGTGCCAGCAGCTTGGATACAGGGGGAGGAGAGACCCAGTACTTC
CASSLDTGGGETQYF
>-|TRBV2|TRBD1|TRBJ2-7
TGTGCCAGCAGGGGAGGGACAGGGGTCTACGAGCAGTACTTC
CASRGGTGVYEQYF
>-|TRBV7-9|-|TRBJ2-5
TGTGCCAGCAGCTTAGGAGGGGGAGAGACCCAGTACTTC
CASSLGGGETQYF
>medium-sized|TRBV6-1|-|TRBJ1-1
TGTGCCAGCAGTGATGTTGGCAGGGTCAGCGCTGAAGCTTTCTTT
CASSDVGRVSAEAFF
>-|TRBV19|TRBD1|TRBJ2-3
TGTGCCAGTAGTATTAGGGACAGTGAAACAGATACGCAGTATTTT
CASSIRDSETDTQYF
>few|TRBV4-1|-|TRBJ2-7
TGCGCCAGCAGCCAAGTAGGAACAGGTATTTACTCCTACGAGCAGTACTTC
CASSQVGTGIYSYEQYF
>-|TRBV30|TRBD1|TRBJ2-1
TGTGCCCGGAGCATCCGGGACAGGGTTTTCGGTGAGCAGTTCTTC
CARSIRDRVFGEQFF
>-|TRBV4-2|-|TRBJ2-1
TGTGCCAGCAGCCAAGATTGGGACTCGCGTAACAATGAGCAGTTCTTC
CASSQDWDSRNNEQFF
>-|TRBV6-5|TRBD1|TRBJ1-2
TGTGCCAGCAGGCCTGGACAGGCGCAGAACTATGGCTACACCTTC
CASRPGQAQNYGYTF
>-|TRBV30|TRBD2|TRBJ2-1
TGTGCCTGGAGTGTCTCTAGCGGGAGGCCCCCCTACAATGAGCAGTTCTTC
CAWSVSSGRPPYNEQFF
>-|TRBV29-1|-|TRBJ2-3
TGCAGCGTTGAAGATGGTGGGGGGGGCGGGGCAGATACGCAGTATTTT
CSVEDGGGGGADTQYF
>-|TRBV19|TRBD1|TRBJ1-2
TGTGCCAGTAGTGTTATAATCCGGGACAGGAGGGACTATGGCTACACCTTC
CASSVIIRDRRDYGYTF
>few|TRBV2|-|TRBJ1-1
TGTGCCAGCAGTATGGGGGGACCACTGAACACTGAAGCTTTCTTT
CASSMGGPLNTEAFF
>-|TRBV5-1|-|TRBJ2-7
TGCGCCAGCAGCTTAACAGTCTCCTACGAGCAGTACTTC
CASSLTVSYEQYF
>-|TRBV2|TRBD2|TRBJ2-7
TGTGCCAGCAGTGTAGGGCGGGGGAACTCCTACGAGCAGTACTTC
CASSVGRGNSYEQYF
>once|TRBV5-1|-|TRBJ2-7
TGCGCCAGCAGCTTGGCGACAGGCGAGCAGTACTTC
CASSLATGEQYF
>-|TRBV6-6|TRBD2|TRBJ2-2
TGTGCCAGCAGAGGGAGGGCCGGGGAGCTGTTTTTT
CASRGRAGELFF
>-|TRBV10-1|TRBD1|TRBJ2-7
TGCGCCAGCAGTGCTGAGCCCGGTGGACAGGGGTTCGCCGAGCAGTACTTC
CASSAEPGGQGFAEQYF
>-|TRBV18|-|TRBJ1-2
TGTGCCAGCTCACCCCAGGGGTATGGCTATGGCTACACCTTC
CASSPQGYGYGYTF